The count of the clone carrying this TCR beta chain is one. The data were produced by immunoSEQ multiplex PCR, yet TCRdb's version contains in-frame clones alone and is incomplete. This sample has about 130,000 clones, with about nine tenths found just once. Germline loops: CDR1 SGHRS, CDR2 YFSETQ. The CDR3 sequence is 14 residues long. Germline trimming cut 4 bases from V and 4 bases from J; bases unmatched to any gene: 4. This specimen belongs to a study of control samples from healthy donors and cancer patients. Sequences were obtained from blood. The TCR was taken from a man aged 40-49 years in good health. V gene TRBV5-1 combines with J gene TRBJ2-2, with 7 bases aligning to TRBD1. CDR3 sequence (DNA): TGCGCCAGCAGCGAGACAGGGATCACCGGGGAGCTGTTTTTT. Protein: CASSETGITGELFF.